The present T cell receptor (beta chain) was sequenced within a study of T cell changes during pregnancy in multiple sclerosis. The trim removed 5 bases at V and 9 bases at J, leaving 13 bases unmatched. Germline V lookup: CDR1 SGHAT, CDR2 FQNNGV. The CDR3 length is 17 residues. TCRdb's copy holds only in-frame clones and misses some; the assay was immunoSEQ multiplex PCR. The data contain approximately 89,000 clones, roughly 93% of them singletons. This specimen consisted of peripheral blood, obtained in the third trimester of pregnancy. The chain couples TRBV11-2 to TRBJ1-6; 10 bases match TRBD1. The source of this sequence is a female donor with multiple sclerosis, enrolled in a pregnancy study. The CDR3 bases are TGTGCCAGCAGCCCGTTGGGGGACAGGGGATTCCCTTCACCCCTCCACTTT. It encodes CASSPLGDRGFPSPLHF.